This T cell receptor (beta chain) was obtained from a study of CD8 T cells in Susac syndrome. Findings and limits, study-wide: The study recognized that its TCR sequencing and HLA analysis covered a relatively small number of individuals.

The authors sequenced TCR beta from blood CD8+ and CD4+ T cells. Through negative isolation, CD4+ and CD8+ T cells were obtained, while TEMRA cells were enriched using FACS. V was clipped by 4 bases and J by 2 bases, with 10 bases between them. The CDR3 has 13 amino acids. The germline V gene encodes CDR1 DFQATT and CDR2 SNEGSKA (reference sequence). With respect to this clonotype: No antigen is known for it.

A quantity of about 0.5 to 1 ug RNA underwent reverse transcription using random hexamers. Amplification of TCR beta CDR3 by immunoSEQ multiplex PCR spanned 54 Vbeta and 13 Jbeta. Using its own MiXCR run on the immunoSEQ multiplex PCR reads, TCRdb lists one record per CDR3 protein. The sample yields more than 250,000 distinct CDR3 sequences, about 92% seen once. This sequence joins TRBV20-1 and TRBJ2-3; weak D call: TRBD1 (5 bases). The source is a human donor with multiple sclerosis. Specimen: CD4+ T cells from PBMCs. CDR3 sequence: CSATPGFTDTQYF. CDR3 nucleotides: TGCAGTGCTACCCCAGGGTTCACAGATACGCAGTATTTT.